The 5 T cell receptor beta chains below were found in one sample sequenced in a study of technical replicates of blood from several donors. Generated by immunoSEQ multiplex PCR, the TCRdb table keeps only in-frame clones and is missing some. The sample contains tens of thousands of clones, 91% of which appear only once. The sample was PBMCs. The origin of the receptors is a human donor in good health. Some clones in this sample may be carry-over from other donors' samples.

CDR3 nucleotides: TGTGCCAGCAGCCTAGGACTAGCGGGAGAGCCCTACGAGCAGTACTTC. The encoded protein is CASSLGLAGEPYEQYF. The gene calls are TRBV11-2 and TRBJ2-7; 13 nucleotides align to TRBD2. V lost 5 bases and J lost 2; bases outside the gene matches: 6. CDR1 is SGHAT, CDR2 FQNNGV, per germline. CDR3 length: 16 amino acids.

V and J are TRBV4-2 and TRBJ2-7; 8 positions match TRBD2. Trimming removed 4 bases from V and 2 bases from J; junction bases left unmatched: 13. The CDR3 length is 17 residues. Germline V gene sequence: CDR1 LGHNA, CDR2 YNFKEQ. The CDR3 coding sequence is TGTGCCAGCAGCCCGCACATGGGAGCGGGGGACGCCTACGAGCAGTACTTC. This translates into CASSPHMGAGDAYEQYF.

This clone was seen more than once but under ten times. The V and J genes are TRBV5-6 and TRBJ1-2, with D possibly matching TRBD1 (6 bases). V lost 7 bases, J lost 8 bases, and 21 bases lay in between. CDR1 SGHDT and CDR2 YYEEEE come from the germline V gene. The CDR3 contains 14 residues. CDR3 bases: TGTGCCAGCTCATTGGGGGCGACCTCTTGGGGCTACACCTTC. This encodes CASSLGATSWGYTF.

The chain is built from TRBV2 and TRBJ1-6; tentatively, D is TRBD1 (5 bases). The length of the CDR3 is 14 residues. The germline V gene encodes CDR1 SNHLY and CDR2 FYNNEI. With 6 bases removed from V and 2 bases from J, the gap between germline ends came to 8 bases. The CDR3 loop is CASRGRTYNSPLHF. The CDR3 coding sequence is TGTGCCAGCAGGGGGCGGACCTATAATTCACCCCTCCACTTT.

The chain uses TRBV7-9 and TRBJ2-1; no clear D. Looked up from germline, CDR1 is SEHNR and CDR2 is FQNEAQ (reference sequence). Trimming pared 5 bases from V and 7 bases from J, leaving 3 bases between. This CDR3 is built from 10 residues. CDR3 bases: TGTGCCAGCAGCCCTAATGAGCAGTTCTTC. This sequence encodes CASSPNEQFF.